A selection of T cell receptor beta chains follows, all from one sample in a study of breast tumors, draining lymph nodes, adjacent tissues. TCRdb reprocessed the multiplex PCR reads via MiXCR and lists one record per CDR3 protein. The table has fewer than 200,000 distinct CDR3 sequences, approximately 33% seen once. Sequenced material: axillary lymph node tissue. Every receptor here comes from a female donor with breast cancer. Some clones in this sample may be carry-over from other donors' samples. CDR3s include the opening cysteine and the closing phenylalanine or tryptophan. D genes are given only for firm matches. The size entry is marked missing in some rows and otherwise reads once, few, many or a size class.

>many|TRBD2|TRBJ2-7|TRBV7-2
TGTGCCACACGGGCGGGAGGGGGCTACGAGCAGTACTTC
CATRAGGGYEQYF
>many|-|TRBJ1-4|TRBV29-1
TGCAGCGTTGCCCCTGGGGTGGATGAAAAACTGTTTTTT
CSVAPGVDEKLFF
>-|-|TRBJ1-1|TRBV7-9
TGTGCCAGCAGCCCGGACATGGGTATAACTGAAGCTTTCTTT
CASSPDMGITEAFF
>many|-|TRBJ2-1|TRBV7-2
TGTGCCAGCAGCCGGGGGACAGCATACAATGAGCAGTTCTTC
CASSRGTAYNEQFF
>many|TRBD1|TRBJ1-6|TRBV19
TGTGCCAGTAGTTTACAGGGGGCGCGGGATTCACCCCTCCACTTT
CASSLQGARDSPLHF
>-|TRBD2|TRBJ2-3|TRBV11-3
TGTGCCAGCAGCGTTCCGACTAGCGGGGGAGCAGATACGCAGTATTTT
CASSVPTSGGADTQYF
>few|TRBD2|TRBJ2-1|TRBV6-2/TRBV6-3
TGTGCCAGCAGTCACTCGAAGGTAGCGGGACGCAATGAGCAGTTCTTC
CASSHSKVAGRNEQFF
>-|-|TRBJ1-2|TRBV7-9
TGTGCCAGCAGCTTAGGGCCCGGAGACTCCTATGGCTACCCCTTC
CASSLGPGDSYGYPF
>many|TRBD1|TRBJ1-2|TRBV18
TGTGCCAGCTCACGGGATCGCGGGACAGGGGGCAGCGGCTACACCTTC
CASSRDRGTGGSGYTF
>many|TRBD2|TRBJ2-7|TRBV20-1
TGCAGTGCAACTTCCTCTAGCGGGTCGAGCTCCTACGAGCAGTACTTC
CSATSSSGSSSYEQYF
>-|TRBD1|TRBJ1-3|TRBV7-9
TGTGCCAGCAGCTTGACGGCAGGGGGCGATTCTGGAAACACCATATATTTT
CASSLTAGGDSGNTIYF
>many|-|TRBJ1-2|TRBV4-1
TGCGCCAGCAGCCAAACCCGGGACCCTGGCTATGGCTACACCTTC
CASSQTRDPGYGYTF
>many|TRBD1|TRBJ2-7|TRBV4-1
TGCGCCAGCAGCCAGCTAAGAGGGGGCGCGAACGAGCAGTACTTC
CASSQLRGGANEQYF
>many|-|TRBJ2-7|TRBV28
TGTGCCAGCAGTCCGCGGACAAGGAGCTCCTACGAGCAGTACTTC
CASSPRTRSSYEQYF
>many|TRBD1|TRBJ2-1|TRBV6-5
TGTGCCAGCAGCCCGACAGGGGGCAGCCACTACAATGAGCAGTTCTTC
CASSPTGGSHYNEQFF
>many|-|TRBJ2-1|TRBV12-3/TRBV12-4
TGTGCCAGCAGGTTTTCCTCCTACAATGAGCAGTTCTTC
CASRFSSYNEQFF
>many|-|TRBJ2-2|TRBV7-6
TGTGCCAGCAGCTTAGGTGGTGGGGTGACCGGGGAGCTGTTTTTT
CASSLGGGVTGELFF
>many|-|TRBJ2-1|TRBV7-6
TGTGCCAGCAGCTTAGAACGGGGCAATGAGCAGTTCTTC
CASSLERGNEQFF
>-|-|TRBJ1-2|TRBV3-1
TGTGCCAGCAGCCGGCCCAAGGGAGGGCACAGAGCGAGCTATGGCTACACCTTC
CASSRPKGGHRASYGYTF
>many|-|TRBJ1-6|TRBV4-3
TGCGCCAGCAGCCTGCAGGTGGACGGAGGGAGGGCACCCCTCCACTTT
CASSLQVDGGRAPLHF
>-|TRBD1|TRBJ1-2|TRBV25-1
TGTGCCAGCAGTGACAGGGGGCTCTATGGCTACACCTTC
CASSDRGLYGYTF
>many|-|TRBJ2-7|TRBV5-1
TGCGCCAGCAGAGTTGGGGGTTCGGGGCCAGACCAGTACGAGCAGTACTTC
CASRVGGSGPDQYEQYF
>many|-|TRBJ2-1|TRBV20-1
TGCAGTGCTAGAGCAGCCGGACTGTACAATGAGCAGTTCTTC
CSARAAGLYNEQFF
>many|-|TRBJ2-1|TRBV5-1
TGCGCCAGCAGCCGCGGGGACAATGAGCAGTTCTTC
CASSRGDNEQFF
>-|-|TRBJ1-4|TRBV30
TGTGCTTGCACGAGTGAAAAACTGTTTTTT
CACTSEKLFF
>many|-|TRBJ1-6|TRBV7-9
TGTGCCAGCAGCTTAACCCCCCGGGGAAGAGGGGGTTCACCCCTCCACTTT
CASSLTPRGRGGSPLHF
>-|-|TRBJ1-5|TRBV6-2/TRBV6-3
TGTGCCAGCAGGGCCAGGGCGAATCAGCCCCAGCATTTT
CASRARANQPQHF
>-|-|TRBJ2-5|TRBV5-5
TGTGCCAGCATCCGTACCGGGGCGGCTTTTCGCGACATCCTCCAGACCCAGTACTTC
CASIRTGAAFRDILQTQYF
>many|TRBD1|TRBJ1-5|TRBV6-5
TGTGCCAGCAGTATCGGACAGGGCTACAATCAGCCCCAGCATTTT
CASSIGQGYNQPQHF
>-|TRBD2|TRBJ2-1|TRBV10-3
TGTGCCATCAGTGAGCCGGGACTAGCGGGAGGCCTAGACTATGAGCAGTTCTTC
CAISEPGLAGGLDYEQFF
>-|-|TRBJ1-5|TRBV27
TGTGCCAGCTCCGAAATCCCCTATAGCAATCAGCCCCAGCATTTT
CASSEIPYSNQPQHF
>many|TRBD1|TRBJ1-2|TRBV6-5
TGTGCCAGCAGTTTGGGCCGGGGGACAGGCGGAACTTATGGCTACACCTTC
CASSLGRGTGGTYGYTF